A single sample is the source of the 22 T cell receptor beta chains below, sequenced in a study of T cell repertoires in cytomegalovirus infection. TCRdb fed the reads into MiXCR, producing one record per CDR3 protein. The sample has about 140,000 distinct CDR3 sequences, about 6% seen once. Sequences were obtained from PBMCs. These receptors were obtained from a human donor in good health (CMV status not recorded). Some clones in this sample may be carry-over from other donors' samples.

This clonotype was detected only a few times. The V and J genes are TRBV14 and TRBJ1-1; D might be TRBD1 (5 bases). This CDR3 has 14 amino acids. CDR1 SGHDN and CDR2 FVKESK come from the germline V gene. The V end was cut by 0 bases, the J end by 5 bases, with 10 bases between. The CDR3 is CASSQDMGGTEAFF. The CDR3 DNA reads TGTGCCAGCAGCCAAGACATGGGGGGGACTGAAGCTTTCTTT. Supplemented by reference TRBV14 and TRBJ1-1, the full variable domain reads EAGVTQFPSHSVIEKGQTVTLRCDPISGHDNLYWYRRVMGKEIKFLLHFVKESKQDESGMPNNRFLAERTGGTYSTLKVQPAELEDSGVYFCASSQDMGGTEAFFGQGTRLTVV.

This clonotype was seen many times. This chain connects TRBV11-3 to TRBJ1-3, with 7 bases aligning to TRBD1. V lost 5 bases, J lost 1 base, and 11 bases stayed unmatched. Germline CDR1 is SGHNT and CDR2 is YENEEA. There are 17 residues in the CDR3. CDR3 amino acids: CASSLGTAGKSGNTIYF. CDR3 in DNA: TGTGCCAGCAGCCTGGGGACAGCCGGAAAGTCTGGAAACACCATATATTTT.

Ten or more counts support this clonotype. This sequence joins TRBV6-5 and TRBJ1-2, with D maybe TRBD1 (5 bases). Germline assignment: CDR1 MNHEY and CDR2 SVGAGI. This CDR3 region has 13 residues. Trimming shortened V by 5 bases and J by 8 bases, and 15 bases separated the two germline ends. CDR3 protein: CASSPGQILGYTF. CDR3 DNA sequence: TGTGCCAGCAGTCCCGGACAAATATTGGGCTACACCTTC.

The chain is built from TRBV5-4 and TRBJ2-3, with 7 bases fitting TRBD2. This CDR3 contains 13 residues. Unmatched junction bases numbered 0, after V lost 0 bases and J lost 5 bases. Germline CDR1 SGHNT, CDR2 YYREEE (reference sequence). CDR3 in DNA: TGTGCCAGCAGCTTGGGCGGGAGAGATACGCAGTATTTT. Protein sequence: CASSLGGRDTQYF.

The V call is TRBV29-1, the J call TRBJ1-2; no definite D call. V gave up 5 bases and J gave up 6 bases, with 10 bases separating them. Germline assignment: CDR1 SQVTM and CDR2 ANQGSEA. This CDR3 is 11 amino acids long. This chain's CDR3 is CSVFPVDGYTF. CDR3 DNA: TGCAGCGTTTTCCCGGTAGATGGCTACACCTTC.

The chain recombines TRBV7-9 with TRBJ2-5; TRBD2 matches 9 bases. Trimming took 4 bases from V and 4 from J; bases not matched to a gene: 10. CDR3 size: 16 residues. Per germline, CDR1 SEHNR and CDR2 FQNEAQ (reference sequence). The CDR3 bases are TGTGCCAGCAGCTCCGGGGTAGCGGGGGTTCTAGAGACCCAGTACTTC. Translation gives CASSSGVAGVLETQYF.

This clonotype was recorded many times. V and J are TRBV7-2 and TRBJ2-6; 8 nucleotides agree with TRBD1. V shed 7 bases, J shed 0 bases, and the junction held 5 bases outside the gene matches. This CDR3 comprises 16 residues. Per the germline V gene, CDR1 is SGHTA and CDR2 is FQGNSA. As DNA, the CDR3 is TGTGCCAGCAAGACAGGGGCACACTCTGGGGCCAACGTCCTGACTTTC. Amino acid sequence: CASKTGAHSGANVLTF.

In its sample, this clonotype was seen a few times. The chain carries TRBV29-1 and TRBJ2-2; D may be TRBD1 (5 bases). The CDR3 is 14 residues long. Germline V gives CDR1 SQVTM, CDR2 ANQGSEA. The germline V and J ends were trimmed by 8 bases and 2 bases, with 15 bases remaining between them. The CDR3, as DNA: TGCAGCCACGCTGGCAGGGCTAACACCGGGGAGCTGTTTTTT. Encoded protein: CSHAGRANTGELFF.

This clonotype was counted ten times or more. The chain uses TRBV7-2 and TRBJ1-2, with D possibly TRBD1 on 6 matching bases. CDR3 length equals 14 residues. Per germline, CDR1 SGHTA and CDR2 FQGNSA. The V gene lost 6 bases and the J gene lost 0 bases, with 11 bases spanning the gap. CDR3 DNA sequence: TGTGCCAGCAGGAAGGGGGGAGCTAACTATGGCTACACCTTC. This codes for CASRKGGANYGYTF. Full variable domain (remainder filled in from reference TRBV7-2 and TRBJ1-2): GAGVSQSPSNKVTEKGKDVELRCDPISGHTALYWYRQSLGQGLEFLIYFQGNSAPDKSGLPSDRFSAERTGGSVSTLTIQRTQQEDSAVYLCASRKGGANYGYTFGSGTRLTVV.

This clonotype was detected many times. The rearrangement links TRBV29-1 to TRBJ1-6, with D possibly matching TRBD1 (5 bases). The CDR3 totals 11 residues. The V gene's germline CDR1 is SQVTM and CDR2 ANQGSEA. For the CDR3, the DNA is TGCATCGGTCAGGGTTTTGAATCCCTCCACTTT. As protein: CIGQGFESLHF.

This clonotype was counted ten times or more. The chain is built from TRBV12-3 or TRBV12-4 and TRBJ1-1, with D hard to call. The CDR3 has 13 residues. V shed 6 bases and J shed 0 bases, with 8 bases lying between them. This CDR3 reads CASRNSVNTEAFF. Here the CDR3 DNA reads TGTGCCAGCAGAAACAGCGTGAACACTGAAGCTTTCTTT.

This clonotype was recorded a few times. The chain is built from TRBV6-2 or TRBV6-3 and TRBJ2-1, with 9 bases identical to TRBD2. From germline, CDR1 is MNHEY and CDR2 SVGEGT. The CDR3 runs 16 residues. The V and J ends lost 0 bases and 3 bases, in that order; junction bases with no gene match: 3. The CDR3 sequence is CASSYSLTSGYNEQFF. CDR3 sequence (DNA): TGTGCCAGCAGTTACTCCTTGACTAGCGGCTACAATGAGCAGTTCTTC.

This clonotype came up many times. As DNA, the CDR3 is TGCAGTGCTAAGTATTTGGCCCCCGACACAGGGGAATTCGGAAACACCATATATTTT. Protein sequence: CSAKYLAPDTGEFGNTIYF. The J gene is TRBJ1-3, the V gene TRBV20-1, with TRBD1 identical over 7 bases. V was clipped by 4 bases and J by 4 bases; unmatched bases: 22. CDR3 length: 19 residues. Germline CDR1 is DFQATT and CDR2 is SNEGSKA (reference sequence).

In regard to this clonotype: A much larger clone differs from this one at a single base, so this may be a read error. The rearrangement uses TRBV28 and TRBJ1-1; D unclear. Germline CDR1 and CDR2: MDHEN and SYDVKM. The CDR3 runs to 16 residues. The V gene lost 6 bases and the J gene lost 0 bases, with 17 bases spanning the gap. Written as DNA, the CDR3 is TGTGCCAGCAGGCCCCTTAGGCCTGCCCTGAACACTGAAGCTTTCTTT. Protein: CASRPLRPALNTEAFF.

There are many counts of this clonotype. The chain combines TRBV25-1 with TRBJ2-3; D ambiguous. Trimming took off 2 bases at V and 6 bases at J, with 12 bases between the two ends. Per the germline V gene, CDR1 is MGHDK and CDR2 is SYGVNS. The CDR3 loop spans 14 amino acids. The CDR3 here is CASSESQAADTQYF. The CDR3 region has the DNA TGTGCCAGCAGTGAAAGTCAGGCTGCGGATACGCAGTATTTT.

This clonotype was seen ten or more times. V usage is TRBV7-9 and J usage is TRBJ2-1, with D possibly being TRBD2 (6 bases). V lost 5 bases and J 2 bases, leaving 16 bases between the germline ends. The CDR3 is made up of 16 amino acids. Per the germline V gene, CDR1 is SEHNR and CDR2 is FQNEAQ (reference sequence). As DNA, the CDR3 is TGTGCCAGCAGCCACCGGACTATCCGGACCTACAATGAGCAGTTCTTC. As protein: CASSHRTIRTYNEQFF.

The V call is TRBV10-3, the J call TRBJ2-5, with 11 nucleotides matching TRBD2. Germline-derived CDR1 and CDR2 are ENHRY and SYGVKD. After removal of 5 bases from V and 2 bases from J, the junction contained 4 bases not matched to a gene. The CDR3 length is 15 residues. CDR3: CAISLAGGNQETQYF. The CDR3 DNA is TGTGCCATCAGTCTAGCGGGGGGCAATCAAGAGACCCAGTACTTC.

This clonotype was counted ten times or more. The rearrangement links TRBV7-2 to TRBJ2-5; 10 bases are a match to TRBD1. Germline V gives CDR1 SGHTA, CDR2 FQGNSA. The CDR3 extends over 15 amino acids. The J segment lost 5 bases and the V segment lost 5 bases, leaving 8 bases of the junction unmatched. CDR3 protein: CASSRDRGFTETQYF. In DNA, the CDR3 is TGTGCCAGCAGCCGGGACAGGGGATTTACGGAGACCCAGTACTTC.

This clonotype occurred many times. The chain has TRBV7-2 and TRBJ2-4; no clear D. CDR3 length equals 16 residues. CDR1 SGHTA and CDR2 FQGNSA come from the germline V gene. Trimming left V 1 base short and J 1 base short, with 11 bases between. CDR3 loop: CASSLVGGLAKNIQYF. CDR3 nucleotides: TGTGCCAGCAGCTTAGTGGGCGGCTTGGCCAAAAACATTCAGTACTTC.

This clonotype was counted at least ten times. The gene calls are TRBV7-9 and TRBJ2-2; D tentatively reads TRBD1 or TRBD2 (6 bases each). CDR3 size: 15 residues. V was clipped by 3 bases and J by 6 bases, with 14 bases between them. CDR1 and CDR2 (germline): SEHNR, FQNEAQ (reference sequence). CDR3 nucleotide sequence: TGTGCCAGCAGCTTCGGGGGCAGTGACGCCGGGGAGCTGTTTTTT. It is translated as CASSFGGSDAGELFF.

This clonotype was observed many times. The rearrangement joins TRBV7-2 to TRBJ1-2, with D maybe TRBD1 (6 bases). Germline V gene lookup returns CDR1 SGHTA and CDR2 FQGNSA. CDR3 length: 13 amino acids. V was trimmed by 5 bases and J by 8 bases, leaving 15 bases between them. The CDR3 spells CASSPGQVPGYTF. The CDR3 coding sequence is TGTGCCAGCAGCCCGGGACAAGTGCCCGGCTACACCTTC.

There are a few counts of this clonotype. The CDR3, as DNA: TGTGCCAGCAGCCCGGGGGGACTAGCTTCCGAGCAGTACTTC. This sequence encodes CASSPGGLASEQYF. This chain links TRBV7-9 with TRBJ2-7; 9 bases are a match to TRBD2. Germline lookup yields CDR1 SEHNR and CDR2 FQNEAQ (reference sequence). The length of the CDR3 is 14 residues. Trimming cost V 5 bases and J 6 bases; bases outside gene matches: 8.